The rows below give T cell receptor beta chains drawn from one sample of a study of shared T cell receptors in the human thymus. The method was immunoSEQ multiplex PCR; TCRdb's version includes in-frame clones alone and lacks a portion of them. The sample has 700,000 to 750,000 clones, approximately 83% seen once. The sample was also linked to a second study, of human thymus T cells.

What was sequenced was thymocytes. The source of these receptors is a girl less than two years old with a congenital heart defect. Each CDR3 is given with its conserved first and last residue. D genes are given only for firm matches. The size entry is marked missing in some rows and otherwise reads once, few, many or a size class.

>TRBV5-1|NA|TRBJ1-1|few
CASSSYSPGVSEAFF
TGCGCCAGCAGCTCCTACTCCCCAGGGGTATCTGAAGCTTTCTTT
>TRBV28|TRBD1|TRBJ2-5|NA
CASSPGQVKETQYF
TGTGCCAGCAGTCCGGGACAGGTCAAAGAGACCCAGTACTTC
>TRBV7-3|TRBD2|TRBJ2-3|few
CASSPGTSGEHTDTQYF
TGTGCCAGCAGCCCCGGGACTAGCGGGGAGCACACAGATACGCAGTATTTT
>TRBV7-7|TRBD2|TRBJ2-1|once
CASSSGLAGGPYNEQFF
TGTGCTAGCAGCTCGGGACTAGCGGGGGGCCCCTACAATGAGCAGTTCTTC
>TRBV2|TRBD1|TRBJ2-7|few
CASSERKRDRAVYEQYF
TGTGCCAGCAGTGAGCGGAAGAGAGACAGGGCGGTCTACGAGCAGTACTTC
>TRBV5-1|TRBD2|TRBJ2-5|NA
CASSRSGGQETQYF
TGCGCCAGCAGCAGGAGCGGGGGCCAAGAGACCCAGTACTTC
>TRBV5-1|TRBD1|TRBJ1-1|once
CASSLEQGATEAFF
TGCGCCAGCAGCTTGGAACAGGGGGCAACTGAAGCTTTCTTT
>TRBV5-1|NA|TRBJ1-5|NA
CANLNAGFNQPQHF
TGCGCCAACCTGAATGCAGGGTTTAATCAGCCCCAGCATTTT
>TRBV19|NA|TRBJ1-6|once
CASSRNGSMCDSPLHF
TGTGCCAGTAGTCGTAACGGGAGTATGTGTGATTCACCCCTCCACTTT
>TRBV6-5|NA|TRBJ1-6|NA
CASSYPGNPNSPLHF
TGTGCCAGCAGTTACCCCGGGAACCCGAATTCACCCCTCCACTTT
>TRBV5-4|TRBD2|TRBJ2-1|once
CASSTNPGLDHNEQFF
TGTGCCAGCAGCACCAACCCGGGACTAGATCACAATGAGCAGTTCTTC
>TRBV7-2|TRBD1|TRBJ2-2|NA
CASSLAARGQGWAGELFF
TGTGCCAGCAGCTTAGCAGCGAGGGGACAGGGTTGGGCCGGGGAGCTGTTTTTT